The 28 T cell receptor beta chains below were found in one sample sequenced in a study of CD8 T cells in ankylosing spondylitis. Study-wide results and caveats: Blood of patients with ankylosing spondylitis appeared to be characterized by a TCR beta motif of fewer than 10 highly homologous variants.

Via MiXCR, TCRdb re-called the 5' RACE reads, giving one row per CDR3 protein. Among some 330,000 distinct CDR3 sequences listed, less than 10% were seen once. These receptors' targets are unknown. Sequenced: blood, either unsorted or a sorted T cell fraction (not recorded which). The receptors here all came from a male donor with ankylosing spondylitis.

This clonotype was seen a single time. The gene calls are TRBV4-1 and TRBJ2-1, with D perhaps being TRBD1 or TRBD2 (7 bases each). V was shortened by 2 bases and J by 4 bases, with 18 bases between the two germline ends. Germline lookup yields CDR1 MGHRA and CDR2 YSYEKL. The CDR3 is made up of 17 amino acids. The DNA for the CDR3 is TGCGCCAGCAGCCAAATGGGAGGGGGCGCGGGGTACAATGAGCAGTTCTTC. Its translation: CASSQMGGGAGYNEQFF.

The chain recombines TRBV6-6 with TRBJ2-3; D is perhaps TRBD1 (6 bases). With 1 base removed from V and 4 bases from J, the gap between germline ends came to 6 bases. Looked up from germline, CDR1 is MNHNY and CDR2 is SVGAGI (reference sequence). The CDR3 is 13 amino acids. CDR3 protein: CASSYYRADTQYF. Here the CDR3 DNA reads TGTGCCAGCAGTTACTACAGGGCAGATACGCAGTATTTT.

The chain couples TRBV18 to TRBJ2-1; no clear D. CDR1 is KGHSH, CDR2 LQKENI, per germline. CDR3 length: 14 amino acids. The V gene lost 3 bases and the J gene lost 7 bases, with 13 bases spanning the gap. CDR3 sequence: CASSPPSVGNEQFF. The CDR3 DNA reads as TGTGCCAGCTCACCGCCCAGCGTGGGGAATGAGCAGTTCTTC.

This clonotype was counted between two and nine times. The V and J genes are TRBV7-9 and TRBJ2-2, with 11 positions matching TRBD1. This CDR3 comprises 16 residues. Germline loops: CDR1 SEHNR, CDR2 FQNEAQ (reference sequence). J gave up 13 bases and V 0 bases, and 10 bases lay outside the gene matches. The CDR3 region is CASSLAYGQGAQRLFF. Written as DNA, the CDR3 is TGTGCCAGCAGCTTAGCCTATGGACAGGGGGCGCAAAGGCTGTTTTTT.

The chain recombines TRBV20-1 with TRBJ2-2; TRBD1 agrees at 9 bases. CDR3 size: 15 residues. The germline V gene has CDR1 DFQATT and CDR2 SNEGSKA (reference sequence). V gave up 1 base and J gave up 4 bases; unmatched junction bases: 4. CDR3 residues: CSARAGTGPTGELFF. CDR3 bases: TGCAGTGCTAGAGCCGGGACAGGGCCCACCGGGGAGCTGTTTTTT.

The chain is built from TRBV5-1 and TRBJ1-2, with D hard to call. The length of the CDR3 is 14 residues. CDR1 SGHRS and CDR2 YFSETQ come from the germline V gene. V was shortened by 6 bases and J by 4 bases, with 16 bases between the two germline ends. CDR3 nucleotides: TGCGCCAGCACCGCCGGAGCCGCGGGCTATGGCTACACCTTC. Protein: CASTAGAAGYGYTF.

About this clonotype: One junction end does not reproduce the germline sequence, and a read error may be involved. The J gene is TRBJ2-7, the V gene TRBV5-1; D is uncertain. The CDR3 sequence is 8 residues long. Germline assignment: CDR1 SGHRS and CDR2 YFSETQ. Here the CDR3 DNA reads TGCGCCAGCAGCTTGGAGGCTTTC. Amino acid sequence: CASSLEAF.

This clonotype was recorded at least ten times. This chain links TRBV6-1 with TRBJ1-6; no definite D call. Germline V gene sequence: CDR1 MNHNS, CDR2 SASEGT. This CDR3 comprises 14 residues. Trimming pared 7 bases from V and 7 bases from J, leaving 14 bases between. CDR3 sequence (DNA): TGTGCCAGCACCTGGACGCCGAGCAATTCACCCCTCCACTTT. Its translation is CASTWTPSNSPLHF.

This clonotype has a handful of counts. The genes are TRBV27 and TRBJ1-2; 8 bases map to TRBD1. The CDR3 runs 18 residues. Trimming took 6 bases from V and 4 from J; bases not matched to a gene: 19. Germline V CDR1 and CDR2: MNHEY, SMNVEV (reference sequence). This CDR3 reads CASRETGTGSLLFYGYTF. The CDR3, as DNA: TGTGCCAGCAGGGAAACCGGGACAGGATCTCTTTTATTCTATGGCTACACCTTC.

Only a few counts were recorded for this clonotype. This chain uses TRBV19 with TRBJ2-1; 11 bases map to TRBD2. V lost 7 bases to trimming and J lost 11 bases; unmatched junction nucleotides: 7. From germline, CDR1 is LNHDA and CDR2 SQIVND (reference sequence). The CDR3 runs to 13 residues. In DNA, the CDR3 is TGTGCCAGTACTCCGACTAGCGGGAACCAGCAGTTCTTC. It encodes CASTPTSGNQQFF.

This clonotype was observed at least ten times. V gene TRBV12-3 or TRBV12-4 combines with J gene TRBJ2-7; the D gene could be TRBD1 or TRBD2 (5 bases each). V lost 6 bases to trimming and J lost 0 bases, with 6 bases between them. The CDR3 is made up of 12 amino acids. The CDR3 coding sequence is TGTGCCAGCAGGGGGGACTCCTACGAGCAGTACTTC. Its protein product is CASRGDSYEQYF.

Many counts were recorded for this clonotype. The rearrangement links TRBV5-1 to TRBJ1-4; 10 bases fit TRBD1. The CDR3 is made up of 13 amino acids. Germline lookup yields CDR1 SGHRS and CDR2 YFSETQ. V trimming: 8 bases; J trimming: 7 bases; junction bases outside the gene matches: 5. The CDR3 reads CASRQGAREKLFF. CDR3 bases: TGCGCCAGTCGACAGGGGGCGCGTGAAAAACTGTTTTTT.

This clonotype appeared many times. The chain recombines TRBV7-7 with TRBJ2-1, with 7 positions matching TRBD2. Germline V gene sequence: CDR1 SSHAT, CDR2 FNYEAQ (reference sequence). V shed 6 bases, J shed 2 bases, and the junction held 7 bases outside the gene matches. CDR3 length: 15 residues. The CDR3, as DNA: TGTGCCAGCAGTCCTCTAGCGGTGACCTACAATGAGCAGTTCTTC. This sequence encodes CASSPLAVTYNEQFF.

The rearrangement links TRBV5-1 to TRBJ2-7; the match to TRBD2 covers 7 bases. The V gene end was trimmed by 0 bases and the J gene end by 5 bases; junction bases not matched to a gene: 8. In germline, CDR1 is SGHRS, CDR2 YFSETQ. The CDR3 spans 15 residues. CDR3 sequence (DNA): TGCGCCAGCAGCTTGGTTCTAGCGGCTTCCCACGAGCAGTACTTC. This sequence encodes CASSLVLAASHEQYF.

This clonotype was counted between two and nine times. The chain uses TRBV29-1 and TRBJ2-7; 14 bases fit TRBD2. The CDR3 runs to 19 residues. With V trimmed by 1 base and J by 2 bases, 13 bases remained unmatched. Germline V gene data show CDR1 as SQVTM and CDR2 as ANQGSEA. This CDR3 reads CSVEVTRTSGRSGPYEQYF. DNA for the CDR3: TGCAGCGTTGAAGTAACCCGGACTAGCGGGAGGTCGGGCCCCTACGAGCAGTACTTC.

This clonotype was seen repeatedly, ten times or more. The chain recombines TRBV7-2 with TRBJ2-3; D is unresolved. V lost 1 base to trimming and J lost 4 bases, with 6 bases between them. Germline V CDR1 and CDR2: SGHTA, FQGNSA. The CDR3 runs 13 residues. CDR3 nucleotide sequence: TGTGCCAGCAGCTTAGTCGGTGCAGATACGCAGTATTTT. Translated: CASSLVGADTQYF.

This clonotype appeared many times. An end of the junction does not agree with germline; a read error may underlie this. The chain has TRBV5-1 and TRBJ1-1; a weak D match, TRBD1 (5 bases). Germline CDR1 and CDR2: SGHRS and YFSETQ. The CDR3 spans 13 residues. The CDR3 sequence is CASSLGTNTEAFF. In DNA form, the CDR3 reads TGTGCCAGCAGCTTAGGGACTAACACTGAAGCTTTCTTT.

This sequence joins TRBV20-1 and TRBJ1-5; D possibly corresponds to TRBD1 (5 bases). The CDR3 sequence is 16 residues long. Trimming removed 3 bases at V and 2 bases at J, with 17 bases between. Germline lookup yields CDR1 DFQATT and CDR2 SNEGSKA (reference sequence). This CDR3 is CSASLGVGTGNQPQHF. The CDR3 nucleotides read TGCAGTGCTAGTCTGGGCGTTGGGACTGGCAATCAGCCCCAGCATTTT.

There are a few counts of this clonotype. In DNA, the CDR3 is TGTGCCAGCAGCTTGCCCTTAGGGGGTTATGGCTACACCTTC. As protein: CASSLPLGGYGYTF. V is TRBV5-6 and J is TRBJ1-2; D may be TRBD1 (6 bases). V shed 1 base and J shed 5 bases, with 12 bases lying between them. This CDR3 spans 14 amino acids. From germline, CDR1 is SGHDT and CDR2 YYEEEE.

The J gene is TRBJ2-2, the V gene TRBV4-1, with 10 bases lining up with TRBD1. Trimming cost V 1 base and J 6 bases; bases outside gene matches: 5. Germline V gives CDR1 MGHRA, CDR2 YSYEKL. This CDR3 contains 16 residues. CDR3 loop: CASSQVGTGVAGELFF. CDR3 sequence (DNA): TGCGCCAGCAGCCAAGTGGGGACAGGGGTTGCCGGGGAGCTGTTTTTT.

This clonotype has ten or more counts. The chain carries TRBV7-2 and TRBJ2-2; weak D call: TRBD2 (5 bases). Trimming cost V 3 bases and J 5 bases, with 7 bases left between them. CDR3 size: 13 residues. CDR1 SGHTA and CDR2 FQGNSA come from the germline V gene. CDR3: CASSFPGTGELFF. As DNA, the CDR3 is TGTGCCAGCAGCTTTCCGGGAACCGGGGAGCTGTTTTTT.

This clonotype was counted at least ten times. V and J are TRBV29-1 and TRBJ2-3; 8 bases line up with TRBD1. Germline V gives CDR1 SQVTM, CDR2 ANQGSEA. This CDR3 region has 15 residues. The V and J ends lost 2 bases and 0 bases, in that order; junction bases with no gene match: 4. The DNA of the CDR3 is TGCAGCGTTGAAAACCGACAGGGGAGCACAGATACGCAGTATTTT. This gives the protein CSVENRQGSTDTQYF.

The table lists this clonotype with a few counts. The CDR3, as DNA: TGCAGTGCTAGTGCGCGACAGGGGAATTCTAACTATGGCTACACCTTC. Residues: CSASARQGNSNYGYTF. This sequence joins TRBV20-1 and TRBJ1-2, with 8 bases matching TRBD1. J gave up 0 bases and V 3 bases, and 9 bases lay outside the gene matches. CDR3 length: 16 residues. Germline values: CDR1 DFQATT, CDR2 SNEGSKA (reference sequence).

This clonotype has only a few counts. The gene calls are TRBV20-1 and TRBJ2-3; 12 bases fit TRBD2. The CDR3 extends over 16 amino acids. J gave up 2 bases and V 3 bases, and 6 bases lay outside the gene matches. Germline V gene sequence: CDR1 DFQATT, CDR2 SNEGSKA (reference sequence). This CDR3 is CSASLAGGPNTDTQYF. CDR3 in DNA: TGCAGTGCTAGCCTAGCGGGAGGGCCTAACACAGATACGCAGTATTTT.

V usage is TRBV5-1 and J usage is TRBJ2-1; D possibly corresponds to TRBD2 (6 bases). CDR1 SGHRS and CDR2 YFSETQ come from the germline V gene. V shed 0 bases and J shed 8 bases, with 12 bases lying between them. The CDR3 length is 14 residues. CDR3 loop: CASSLVSWGDEQFF. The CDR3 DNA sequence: TGCGCCAGCAGCTTGGTGTCTTGGGGGGATGAGCAGTTCTTC.

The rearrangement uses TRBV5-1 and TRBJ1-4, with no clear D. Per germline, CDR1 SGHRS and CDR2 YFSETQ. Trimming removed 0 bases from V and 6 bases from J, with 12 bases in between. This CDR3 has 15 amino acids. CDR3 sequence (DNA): TGCGCCAGCAGCTTGGACGGTCTGAGTGATGAAAAACTGTTTTTT. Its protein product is CASSLDGLSDEKLFF.

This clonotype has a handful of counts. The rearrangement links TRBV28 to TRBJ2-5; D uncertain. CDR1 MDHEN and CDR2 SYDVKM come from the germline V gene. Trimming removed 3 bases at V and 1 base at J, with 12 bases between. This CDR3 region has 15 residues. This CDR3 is CASSFKGAFQETQYF. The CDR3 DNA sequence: TGTGCCAGCAGTTTTAAGGGTGCCTTCCAAGAGACCCAGTACTTC.

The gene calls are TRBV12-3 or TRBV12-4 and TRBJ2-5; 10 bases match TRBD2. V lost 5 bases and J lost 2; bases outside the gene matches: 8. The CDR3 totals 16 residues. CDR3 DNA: TGTGCCAGCAGTGCCAGGACTAGCGGCTTACAAGAGACCCAGTACTTC. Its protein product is CASSARTSGLQETQYF.